This TCR beta chain originates from a study of T cell responses to AZD1222 COVID-19 vaccine. Regarding the study as a whole: As reported, nearly half of all spike-specific TCRs target variant regions that are unmutated. At study baseline, merely several AZD1222 recipients were seropositive. Repertoire sampling occurred only after the peak T cell response.

As to this clone: What it recognizes is unknown.

This CDR3 spans 12 amino acids. Germline V CDR1 and CDR2: LGHDT, YNNKEL (reference sequence). Between the trimmed V and J ends, which lost 1 base and 6 bases, there was a span of 5 bases. Assay: immunoSEQ multiplex PCR; the TCRdb copy retains only in-frame clones and omits some. This table holds about 180,000 clones, roughly 91% found once. The source material was peripheral blood, sampled 28 days after the second dose of the MenACWY control vaccine. The chain combines TRBV3-1 (or the pseudogene TRBV3-2) with TRBJ2-3; D may be TRBD2 (5 bases). The source is an adult who received the MenACWY meningococcal vaccine as a control. CDR3 nucleotide sequence: TGTGCCAGCAGCCAAGCGGGGGATACGCAGTATTTT. Translated, it gives CASSQAGDTQYF.